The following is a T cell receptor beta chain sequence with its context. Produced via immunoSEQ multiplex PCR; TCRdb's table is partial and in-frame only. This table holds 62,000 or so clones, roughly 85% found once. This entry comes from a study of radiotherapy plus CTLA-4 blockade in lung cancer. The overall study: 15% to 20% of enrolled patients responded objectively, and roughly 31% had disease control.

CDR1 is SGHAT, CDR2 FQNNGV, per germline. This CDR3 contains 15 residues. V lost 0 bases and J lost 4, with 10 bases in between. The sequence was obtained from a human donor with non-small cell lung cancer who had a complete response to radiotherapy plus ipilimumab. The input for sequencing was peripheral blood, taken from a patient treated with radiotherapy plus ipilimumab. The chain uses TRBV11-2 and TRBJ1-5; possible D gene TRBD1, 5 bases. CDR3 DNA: TGTGCCAGCAGCTTAGATTGGGGGGGAAATCAGCCCCAGCATTTT. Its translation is CASSLDWGGNQPQHF.